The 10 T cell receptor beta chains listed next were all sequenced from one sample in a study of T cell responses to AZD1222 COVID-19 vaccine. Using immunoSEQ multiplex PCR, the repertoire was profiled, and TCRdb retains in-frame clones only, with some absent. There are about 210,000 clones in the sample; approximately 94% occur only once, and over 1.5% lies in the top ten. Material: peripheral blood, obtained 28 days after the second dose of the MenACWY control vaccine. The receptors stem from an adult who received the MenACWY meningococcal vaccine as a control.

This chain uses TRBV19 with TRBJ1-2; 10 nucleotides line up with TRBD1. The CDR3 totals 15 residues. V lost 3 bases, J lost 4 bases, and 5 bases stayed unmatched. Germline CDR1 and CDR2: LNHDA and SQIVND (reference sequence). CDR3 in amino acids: CASSMKTGGSYGYTF. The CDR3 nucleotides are TGTGCCAGTAGTATGAAGACAGGGGGCTCCTATGGCTACACCTTC.

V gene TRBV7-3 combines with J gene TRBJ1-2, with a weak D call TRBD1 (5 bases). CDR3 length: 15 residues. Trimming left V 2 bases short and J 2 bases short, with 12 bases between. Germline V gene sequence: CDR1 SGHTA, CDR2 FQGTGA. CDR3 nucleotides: TGTGCCAGCAGCTTAGGGCCCGACAGCAACTATGGCTACACCTTC. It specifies CASSLGPDSNYGYTF.

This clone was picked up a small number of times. The CDR3 DNA is TGTGCCAGCAGCTCTGGACTAGCGTTCTCCTACGAGCAGTACTTC. It translates to CASSSGLAFSYEQYF. V usage is TRBV7-6 and J usage is TRBJ2-7; 9 bases fit TRBD2. The CDR3 is 15 residues long. The J segment lost 0 bases and the V segment lost 4 bases, leaving 4 bases of the junction unmatched. CDR1 is SGHVS, CDR2 FNYEAQ, per germline.

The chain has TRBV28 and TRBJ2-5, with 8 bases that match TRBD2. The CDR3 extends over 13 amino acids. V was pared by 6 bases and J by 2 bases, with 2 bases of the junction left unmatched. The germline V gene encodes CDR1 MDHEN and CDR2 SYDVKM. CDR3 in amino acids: CASSPSGQETQYF. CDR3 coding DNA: TGTGCCAGCAGCCCTAGCGGGCAAGAGACCCAGTACTTC.

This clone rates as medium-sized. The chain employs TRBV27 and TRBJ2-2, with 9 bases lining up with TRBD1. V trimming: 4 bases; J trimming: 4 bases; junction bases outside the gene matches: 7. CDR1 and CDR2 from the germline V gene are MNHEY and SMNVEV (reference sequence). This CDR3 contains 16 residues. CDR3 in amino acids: CASSSTPGQGTGELFF. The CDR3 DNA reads TGTGCCAGCAGTTCAACGCCGGGACAGGGCACCGGGGAGCTGTTTTTT.

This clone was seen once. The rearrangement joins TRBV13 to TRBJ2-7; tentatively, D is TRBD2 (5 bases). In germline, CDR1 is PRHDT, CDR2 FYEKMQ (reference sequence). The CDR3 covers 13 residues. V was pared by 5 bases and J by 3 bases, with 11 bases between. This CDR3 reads CASSHFAGYEQYF. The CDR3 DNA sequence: TGTGCCAGCAGCCATTTCGCGGGCTACGAGCAGTACTTC.

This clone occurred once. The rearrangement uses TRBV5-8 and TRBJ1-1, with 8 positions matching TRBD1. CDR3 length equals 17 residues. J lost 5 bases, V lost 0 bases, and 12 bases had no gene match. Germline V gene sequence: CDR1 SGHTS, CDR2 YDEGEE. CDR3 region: CASSLDLGGTGGTEAFF. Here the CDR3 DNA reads TGTGCCAGCAGCTTGGATCTCGGAGGCACAGGGGGAACTGAAGCTTTCTTT.

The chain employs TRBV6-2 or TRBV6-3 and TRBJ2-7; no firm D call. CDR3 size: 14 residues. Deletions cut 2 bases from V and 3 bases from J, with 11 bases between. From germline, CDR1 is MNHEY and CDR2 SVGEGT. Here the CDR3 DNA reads TGTGCCAGCAGTTACGACGGCAGCCGCTACGAGCAGTACTTC. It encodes CASSYDGSRYEQYF.

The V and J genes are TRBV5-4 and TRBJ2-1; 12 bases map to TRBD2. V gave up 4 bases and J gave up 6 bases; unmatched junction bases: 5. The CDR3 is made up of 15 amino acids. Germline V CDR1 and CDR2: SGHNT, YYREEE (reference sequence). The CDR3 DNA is TGTGCCAGCAGCCTAGCTAGCGGGGGGGCCAATGAGCAGTTCTTC. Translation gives CASSLASGGANEQFF.

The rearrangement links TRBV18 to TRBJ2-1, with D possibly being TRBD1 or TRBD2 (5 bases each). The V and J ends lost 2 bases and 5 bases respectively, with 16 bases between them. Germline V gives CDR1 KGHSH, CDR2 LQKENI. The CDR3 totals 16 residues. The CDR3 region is CASSPSVRGRDNEQFF. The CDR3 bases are TGTGCCAGCTCACCATCGGTACGGGGCAGGGACAATGAGCAGTTCTTC.